Each of the 21 T cell receptor beta chains below was sequenced from the same sample in a study of prognosis after radiotherapy for stage I lung cancer (dated by TCRdb to the early 2020s). Reads for this sample came from an Illumina HiSeq 3000. Two rounds of multiplex PCR were performed to amplify the TCR beta CDR3 region from genomic DNA. In the first PCR round, primers specific to each TRBV and TRBJ gene were used, and the primer sequences were filed in Chinese patent CN105087789A. TCRdb applied fastp at Q25 and MiXCR to the public reads, then kept only in-frame beta chains. Each record represents a unique CDR3 protein, reported with the most common genes and DNA among its rows. The sample data list roughly 26,000 distinct CDR3 sequences, and approximately 31% of these were observed just once. The top ten clones comprise 30% to 40% of the sample. The sequenced sample was PBMCs, obtained before or after stereotactic body radiation therapy (not recorded which). All receptors derive from a donor at least 50 years old with non-small cell lung cancer.

About this clonotype: A far more abundant clone sits one base away, making this likely a read error. The chain joins TRBV6-4 to TRBJ2-5, with TRBD2 matching 12 bases. This CDR3 comprises 15 residues. In germline, CDR1 is MRHNA, CDR2 SNTAGT. With V trimmed by 6 bases and J by 4 bases, 6 bases remained unmatched. The CDR3 spells CASSPVLAGGETQYF. As DNA, the CDR3 is TGTGCCAGCAGCCCAGTACTAGCGGGAGGAGAGACCCAGTACTTC.

This clonotype was counted many times. The J gene is TRBJ2-3, the V gene TRBV11-3; 10 bases agree with TRBD2. Germline lookup yields CDR1 SGHNT and CDR2 YENEEA. This CDR3 comprises 17 residues. J gave up 7 bases and V 1 base, and 11 bases lay outside the gene matches. The CDR3 nucleotides read TGTGCCAGCAGCTTAGTTCGGGTTTCGGGACTAGCGAATACGCAGTATTTT. Amino acids: CASSLVRVSGLANTQYF.

A word on this clonotype: This may come from a read error, since a much larger clone is one base off. This chain uses TRBV14 with TRBJ1-4, with D perhaps matching TRBD1 (6 bases). This CDR3 is 15 amino acids long. Germline V gene lookup returns CDR1 SGHDN and CDR2 FVKESK. The CDR3 loop is CASSYGGAANERLFF. The CDR3 region has the DNA TGTGCCAGCAGTTACGGGGGGGCAGCTAATGAAAGACTGTTTTTT.

A note on this clonotype: A read error may account for a junction end that differs from germline. CDR3 DNA: TGCAGTGCCAGAGCCCAAAGGGCCCCTAGCGGGGGGACCTACGAGCAGTACTTC. This sequence encodes CSARAQRAPSGGTYEQYF. This sequence joins TRBV20-1 and TRBJ2-7; 11 positions agree with TRBD2. This CDR3 has 18 residues. Germline V gene data show CDR1 as DFQATT and CDR2 as SNEGSKA (reference sequence).

As concerns this clonotype: The CDR3 does not close with the conserved phenylalanine or tryptophan, likely indicating a read error. V gene TRBV30 combines with J gene TRBJ1-6; D gene uncertain. This CDR3 spans 13 amino acids. V was pared by 4 bases and J by 3 bases, with 7 bases between. CDR1 and CDR2 from the germline V gene are GTSNPN and SVGIG (reference sequence). The CDR3 reads CAWMDGYNSPLHL. The CDR3 DNA is TGTGCCTGGATGGATGGCTATAATTCACCCCTCCACCTT.

This clonotype is medium-sized. The V and J genes are TRBV5-1 and TRBJ2-2; the D is unclear. There are 15 residues in the CDR3. Trimming removed 1 base at V and 2 bases at J, with 9 bases between. Germline loops: CDR1 SGHRS, CDR2 YFSETQ. This CDR3 is CASSLYDLNTGELFF. The CDR3 coding sequence is TGCGCCAGCAGCTTGTACGACTTAAACACCGGGGAGCTGTTTTTT.

Concerning this clonotype: A far larger clone is one nucleotide away, so this likely arose from a read error. The chain joins TRBV6-4 to TRBJ2-7; 13 bases are a match to TRBD2. Germline-derived CDR1 and CDR2 are MRHNA and SNTAGT. CDR3 length: 16 amino acids. The chain's CDR3 is CASSYSGGLAGRDQYF. The CDR3 DNA reads TGTGCCAGCAGTTACTCAGGGGGACTAGCGGGAAGAGACCAGTACTTC.

This clonotype has a count of ten or more. The CDR3 DNA sequence: TGTGCCTGGAGTAAACCGGGACTAGCGGATTACAATGAGCAGTTCTTC. Protein sequence: CAWSKPGLADYNEQFF. This rearrangement joins TRBV30 to TRBJ2-1, with 11 bases fitting TRBD2. The CDR3 has 16 amino acids. V was pared by 2 bases and J by 4 bases, with 7 bases of the junction left unmatched. Looked up from germline, CDR1 is GTSNPN and CDR2 is SVGIG (reference sequence). The full variable domain, in which reference TRBV30 and TRBJ2-1 provide the parts outside the CDR3, is SQTIHQWPATLVQPVGSPLSLECTVEGTSNPNLYWYRQAAGRGLQLLFYSVGIGQISSEVPQNLSASRPQDRQFILSSKKLLLSDSGFYLCAWSKPGLADYNEQFFGPGTRLTVL.

This clonotype was recorded at least ten times. The V call is TRBV12-3 or TRBV12-4, the J call TRBJ2-5, with D maybe TRBD1 (6 bases). The CDR3 is 14 residues long. The V gene lost 6 bases and the J gene lost 5 bases, with 16 bases spanning the gap. In nucleotides, the CDR3 is TGTGCCAGCAGCCCCACAGGGTTTGAGGAGACCCAGTACTTC. Encoded protein: CASSPTGFEETQYF.

The sample holds many counts of this clonotype. V usage is TRBV7-3 and J usage is TRBJ1-6; the D gene is possibly TRBD1 (6 bases). V lost 2 bases, J lost 7 bases, and 9 bases lay in between. The CDR3 runs 14 residues. The germline CDR1 and CDR2 sequences are SGHTA and FQGTGA. The CDR3 DNA reads TGTGCCAGCAGCTTATTGGGGGCAAATTCACCCCTCCACTTT. It encodes CASSLLGANSPLHF.

Of note for this clonotype: One end of the junction fails to match germline, which may point to a read error. The V call is TRBV28, the J call TRBJ1-6; D ambiguous. Germline values: CDR1 MDHEN, CDR2 SYDVKM. CDR3 length equals 15 residues. CDR3 loop: CARSRGSTRVTPLQF. The CDR3 nucleotides are TGTGCCAGAAGCCGAGGGTCTACAAGGGTTACACCCCTCCAGTTT.

On this clonotype itself: The DNA is left out, because the CDR3 cannot be placed on it with certainty; the CDR3 is given as TCRdb lists it. The rearrangement links TRBV5-4 to TRBJ2-2; the table's TRBD1 call for D was not verified on the DNA. From germline, CDR1 is SGHNT and CDR2 YYREEE (reference sequence). The CDR3 extends over 15 residues, inclusive of both ends. This CDR3 is CASSVAGGNRGELLF.

Comment on this clonotype: A much larger clone lies one base from this, so it may be a read error. The chain carries TRBV25-1 and TRBJ1-1; D gene ambiguous. The V and J ends lost 5 bases and 1 base respectively, with 11 bases between them. Germline values: CDR1 MGHDK, CDR2 SYGVNS. The CDR3 is 14 amino acids. The CDR3 DNA reads as TGTGCCAGCAGTTTAGGAAAGGGGAACACTGAAGCTTTCTTT. It encodes CASSLGKGNTEAFF.

This clonotype has ten or more counts. The chain uses TRBV20-1 and TRBJ2-1, with D possibly TRBD1 on 5 matching bases. Per germline, CDR1 DFQATT and CDR2 SNEGSKA (reference sequence). The CDR3 contains 13 residues. The V end lost 1 base, the J end lost 4 bases, and 8 bases lay between the germline ends. The CDR3 DNA reads as TGCAGTGCTAGAGCCTCAGGGTACAATGAGCAGTTCTTC. This encodes CSARASGYNEQFF.

As concerns this clonotype: A much larger clone lies one base from this, so it may be a read error. The rearrangement uses TRBV6-2 or TRBV6-3 and TRBJ1-1; D unresolved. The length of the CDR3 is 15 residues. The V gene's germline CDR1 is MNHEY and CDR2 SVGEGT. Trimming stripped 1 base from V and 6 bases from J, with 15 bases between. The CDR3 reads CASSYLCVGFAEAFF. CDR3 DNA: TGTGCCAGCAGTTACTTGTGCGTCGGTTTCGCTGAAGCTTTCTTT.

This clonotype was counted at least ten times. The rearrangement uses TRBV2 and TRBJ2-7, with 9 bases fitting TRBD1. Trimming cost V 6 bases and J 5 bases; bases outside gene matches: 2. This CDR3 is 12 amino acids long. The germline gives CDR1 SNHLY, CDR2 FYNNEI. CDR3 protein: CASRRQGDEQYF. CDR3 bases: TGTGCCAGCAGAAGACAGGGGGACGAGCAGTACTTC.

This clonotype came up many times. The chain couples TRBV12-3 or TRBV12-4 to TRBJ2-5; 11 bases agree with TRBD2. V lost 5 bases and J lost 2; bases outside the gene matches: 7. The CDR3 is 16 residues long. CDR3: CASSLGLAVSQETQYF. The CDR3 DNA is TGTGCCAGCAGTCTGGGACTAGCGGTTTCTCAAGAGACCCAGTACTTC.

Comment on this clonotype: With a much larger clone just one base away, this may be a read error. No conserved phenylalanine or tryptophan ends this CDR3, so it is likely a read error. Because the CDR3's place on the DNA is in doubt, the DNA is left out and the CDR3 is given as listed by TCRdb. This rearrangement joins TRBV20-1 to TRBJ1-1; no DNA check was done on the table's D call, TRBD1. Germline V lookup: CDR1 DFQATT, CDR2 SNEGSKA (reference sequence). The CDR3 is made up of 12 amino acids, end residues included. The CDR3: CSASRQGASTFY.

This clonotype was recorded many times. The J gene is TRBJ2-5, the V gene TRBV2, with D tentatively TRBD2 (6 bases). The CDR3 contains 15 residues. The V and J ends lost 4 bases and 5 bases respectively, with 17 bases between them. In germline, CDR1 is SNHLY, CDR2 FYNNEI. DNA of the CDR3: TGTGCCAGCAGTGGAGGCGGGACGGAGGGGGAGACCCAGTACTTC. It is translated as CASSGGGTEGETQYF.

This clonotype was seen many times. The rearrangement links TRBV7-8 to TRBJ1-1; D is undetermined. This CDR3 is built from 15 residues. Germline values: CDR1 SGHVS, CDR2 FQNEAQ. The germline V and J ends were trimmed by 0 bases and 6 bases, with 14 bases remaining between them. The CDR3 DNA reads as TGTGCCAGCAGCTTAGCCGGAGTTCTCCGGTCTGAAGCTTTCTTT. This gives the protein CASSLAGVLRSEAFF. Looking up the rest from reference TRBV7-8 and TRBJ1-1 gives the full variable domain: GAGVSQSPRYKVAKRGQDVALRCDPISGHVSLFWYQQALGQGPEFLTYFQNEAQLDKSGLPSDRFFAERPEGSVSTLKIQRTQQEDSAVYLCASSLAGVLRSEAFFGQGTRLTVV.

This clonotype has ten or more counts. J is TRBJ2-2 and V is TRBV2; 14 nucleotides agree with TRBD2. The CDR3 is 15 residues long. Per the germline V gene, CDR1 is SNHLY and CDR2 is FYNNEI. The J segment lost 5 bases and the V segment lost 7 bases, leaving 3 bases of the junction unmatched. This chain's CDR3 is CASKGLAGDTGELFF. The CDR3 DNA reads TGTGCCAGCAAGGGACTAGCGGGAGATACCGGGGAGCTGTTTTTT.